Detailed here is one T cell receptor (beta chain). Its specificity is unknown. The ends were cut back, 8 bases at V and 4 bases at J, with 12 bases in the middle. CDR3 length: 14 amino acids. Germline V lookup: CDR1 ENHRY, CDR2 SYGVKD. This specimen comes from a study of early T cells in non-severe SARS-CoV-2 infection. Study-level information: Sequencing was performed on bulk RNA from unsorted whole blood, leaving chains unpaired. Notes on the study in general: Matching with VDJdb favored anti-spike CD8 responses (missing private and CD4 specificities).

The library protocol tagged individual cDNA molecules with unique molecular identifiers. TCRdb re-called the 5' RACE reads with MiXCR, one entry per CDR3 protein. The profile covers around 35,000 distinct CDR3 sequences, with 4.5% to 7.5% appearing a single time and 4.5% to 6% taken by the ten largest. The chain combines TRBV10-3 with TRBJ2-6; the D gene could be TRBD1 or TRBD2 (6 bases each). This TCR was recovered from an adult who was a healthcare worker with PCR-confirmed SARS-CoV-2 infection or an uninfected control (not recorded which). The sequencing input was whole blood. In nucleotides, the CDR3 is TGTGCCATCGCCCAGGGGAGGGGGGCCAACGTCCTGACTTTC. It encodes CAIAQGRGANVLTF.